Presented here are 10 T cell receptor beta chains from one specimen sequenced in a study of blood T cells in healthy people across ages. Together with a sample-barcoded 5' primer, a J-beta primer mix was included in a second PCR lasting about 7 to 11 cycles. A single record per CDR3 protein comes from TCRdb applying MiXCR to the 5' RACE reads. In the table there are about a million distinct CDR3 sequences, roughly two fifths of which are singletons. Sequencing input: blood. These receptors all come from a man aged 18-30 years in good health.

This clonotype came up a few times. V is TRBV20-1 and J is TRBJ1-2; D uncertain. CDR3 length: 10 residues. In germline, CDR1 is DFQATT, CDR2 SNEGSKA (reference sequence). V was pared by 6 bases and J by 7 bases, with 9 bases between. The CDR3 bases are TGCAGTGCCAAGGCGGGTGGCTACACCTTC. This gives the protein CSAKAGGYTF.

This clonotype has a handful of counts. The genes are TRBV20-1 and TRBJ2-5; TRBD1 aligns across 7 bases. V shed 3 bases and J 3 bases; nucleotides not matched to a gene: 4. The CDR3 is 13 residues long. Germline V gene data show CDR1 as DFQATT and CDR2 as SNEGSKA (reference sequence). Here the CDR3 reads CSARPGTEETQYF. CDR3 DNA: TGCAGTGCTAGGCCCGGGACAGAAGAGACCCAGTACTTC.

Here the CDR3 reads CASSLITTSGGSHEQFF. CDR3 sequence (DNA): TGTGCCAGCAGCTTGATTACGACTAGCGGGGGAAGCCATGAGCAGTTCTTC. This chain uses TRBV13 with TRBJ2-1, with 12 bases identical to TRBD2. V dropped 3 bases and J dropped 8; count of bases not matched to a gene: 11. The CDR3 covers 17 residues. The V gene's germline CDR1 is PRHDT and CDR2 FYEKMQ (reference sequence). The whole variable domain, filled in from reference TRBV13 and TRBJ2-1, reads AAGVIQSPRHLIKEKRETATLKCYPIPRHDTVYWYQQGPGQDPQFLISFYEKMQSDKGSIPDRFSAQQFSDYHSELNMSSLELGDSALYFCASSLITTSGGSHEQFFGPGTRLTVL.

The chain uses TRBV20-1 and TRBJ1-5, with 10 bases matching TRBD1. The germline V gene encodes CDR1 DFQATT and CDR2 SNEGSKA (reference sequence). V lost 6 bases and J lost 4; bases outside the gene matches: 6. This CDR3 has 14 amino acids. The CDR3 region is CSASRDRGNQPQHF. Written as DNA, the CDR3 is TGCAGTGCGTCCCGGGACAGGGGTAATCAGCCCCAGCATTTT.

The V and J genes are TRBV29-1 and TRBJ2-3, with 13 bases fitting TRBD2. Trimming cost V 8 bases and J 4 bases; bases outside gene matches: 6. Germline values: CDR1 SQVTM, CDR2 ANQGSEA. There are 14 residues in the CDR3. The CDR3 DNA follows: TGCAGCATACTAGCGGGGGGGCCCGCAGATACGCAGTATTTT. This gives the protein CSILAGGPADTQYF.

The chain is built from TRBV15 and TRBJ2-5; 9 bases fit TRBD2. The CDR3 runs to 16 residues. Germline loops: CDR1 LNHNV, CDR2 YYDKDF (reference sequence). After removal of 1 base from V and 11 bases from J, the junction contained 14 bases not matched to a gene. The CDR3 protein is CATSRGLAGFVNEQYF. CDR3 DNA sequence: TGTGCCACCAGCAGAGGGCTAGCGGGGTTCGTCAATGAGCAGTACTTC. The full variable domain, completed using reference TRBV15 and TRBJ2-5, is DAMVIQNPRYQVTQFGKPVTLSCSQTLNHNVMYWYQQKSSQAPKLLFHYYDKDFNNEADTPDNFQSRRPNTSFCFLDIRSPGLGDTAMYLCATSRGLAGFVNEQYFGPGTRLLVL.

This clonotype was counted between two and nine times. The chain has TRBV6-2 or TRBV6-3 and TRBJ1-2, with D hard to call. With 1 base removed from V and 8 bases from J, the gap between germline ends came to 11 bases. Germline-derived CDR1 and CDR2 are MNHEY and SVGEGT. The length of the CDR3 is 13 residues. DNA for the CDR3: TGTGCCAGCAGTTACTTTCGCCGGAGGGGCTACACCTTC. This sequence encodes CASSYFRRRGYTF.

The genes are TRBV6-2 or TRBV6-3 and TRBJ1-6; D might be TRBD1 (5 bases). Germline loops: CDR1 MNHEY, CDR2 SVGEGT. The CDR3 runs 12 residues. Trimming removed 6 bases from V and 7 bases from J, with 7 bases in between. Here the CDR3 reads CASSRQNSPLHF. The CDR3 coding sequence is TGTGCCAGCAGCCGACAGAATTCACCCCTCCACTTT.

This sequence joins TRBV12-3 or TRBV12-4 and TRBJ1-6; the match to TRBD1 covers 7 bases. V lost 7 bases, J lost 9 bases, and 6 bases stayed unmatched. This CDR3 has 13 residues. The CDR3 coding sequence is TGTGCCAGCACCGGGACAGTAACTTCACCCCTCCACTTT. It codes for CASTGTVTSPLHF.

CDR3 region: CASSYLGFSNQPQHF. Here the CDR3 DNA reads TGTGCCAGCAGTTACCTGGGTTTTAGCAATCAGCCCCAGCATTTT. V and J are TRBV6-2 or TRBV6-3 and TRBJ1-5; D is uncertain. Trimming took 2 bases from V and 0 from J, leaving 8 bases between them. Germline V gene sequence: CDR1 MNHEY, CDR2 SVGEGT. There are 15 residues in the CDR3.